These 14 T cell receptor beta chains came from one sample sequenced in a study of multiple sclerosis patients with progressive multifocal leukoencephalopathy. TCRdb's table, derived via immunoSEQ multiplex PCR, lists solely in-frame clones and lacks some. The profile covers some 28,000 clones, with around 89% appearing a single time and approximately 1.4% taken by the ten largest. Time point: approximately 12 months of natalizumab therapy. The sequencing used PBMCs, collected from a patient treated with natalizumab. The receptor source for this set is a human donor with multiple sclerosis.

This chain uses TRBV29-1 with TRBJ2-3; the D gene is possibly TRBD2 (6 bases). Germline CDR1 and CDR2: SQVTM and ANQGSEA. This CDR3 comprises 15 residues. Between the trimmed V and J ends, which lost 3 bases and 6 bases, there was a span of 19 bases. The CDR3 DNA is TGCAGCGTTGATGGGACTTCCCTTCGGGGGGATACGCAGTATTTT. Protein product: CSVDGTSLRGDTQYF.

J is TRBJ2-7 and V is TRBV5-1; TRBD2 matches at 7 bases. Germline CDR1 reads SGHRS; CDR2 reads YFSETQ. V lost 3 bases to trimming and J lost 2 bases; unmatched junction nucleotides: 8. This CDR3 region has 15 residues. Here the CDR3 reads CASSSNPTSAYEQYF. The CDR3 nucleotides read TGCGCCAGCAGCTCTAACCCCACTAGCGCCTACGAGCAGTACTTC.

V usage is TRBV7-9 and J usage is TRBJ1-2; D unclear. Germline V gives CDR1 SEHNR, CDR2 FQNEAQ (reference sequence). The CDR3 consists of 16 residues. Trimming left V 5 bases short and J 9 bases short, with 25 bases between. CDR3 nucleotide sequence: TGTGCCAGCAGCCCACCCACCGACGGACCAGTTAACCGCTACACCTTC. Residues: CASSPPTDGPVNRYTF. Supplemented by reference TRBV7-9 and TRBJ1-2, the full variable domain reads DTGVSQNPRHKITKRGQNVTFRCDPISEHNRLYWYRQTLGQGPEFLTYFQNEAQLEKSRLLSDRFSAERPKGSFSTLEIQRTEQGDSAMYLCASSPPTDGPVNRYTFGSGTRLTVV.

The rearrangement links TRBV5-1 to TRBJ2-3; 7 bases map to TRBD2. This CDR3 is 19 amino acids long. CDR1 and CDR2 (germline): SGHRS, YFSETQ. V lost 3 bases to trimming and J lost 0 bases; unmatched junction nucleotides: 16. CDR3 amino acids: CASSSDGWGGPTSTDTQYF. The CDR3, as DNA: TGCGCCAGCAGCTCCGATGGATGGGGGGGACCAACTAGCACAGATACGCAGTATTTT.

The chain recombines TRBV30 with TRBJ2-7, with TRBD2 matching 7 bases. From germline, CDR1 is GTSNPN and CDR2 SVGIG (reference sequence). The CDR3 totals 13 residues. V lost 3 bases and J lost 6; bases outside the gene matches: 8. CDR3 nucleotides: TGTGCCTGGAGGGGGAGGGGTTCCGCCGAGCAGTACTTC. It yields the protein CAWRGRGSAEQYF.

Concerning this clone itself: Other DNA sequences within the sample encode an identical CDR3. CDR3 region: CASSLVDRGHGRGYTF. The CDR3 nucleotides are TGTGCCAGCAGCTTGGTCGACAGGGGGCACGGTCGTGGCTACACCTTC. This chain connects TRBV5-6 to TRBJ1-2; 10 bases are a match to TRBD1. J was trimmed by 7 bases and V by 0 bases; bases with no gene match: 9. CDR3 size: 16 residues. The germline V gene encodes CDR1 SGHDT and CDR2 YYEEEE.

V is TRBV6-5 and J is TRBJ1-1, with 7 positions matching TRBD1. CDR3 length: 13 residues. Germline trimming cut 6 bases from V and 7 bases from J; bases unmatched to any gene: 8. Per germline, CDR1 MNHEY and CDR2 SVGAGI. The CDR3 protein is CASSLGQANEAFF. CDR3 DNA sequence: TGTGCCAGCAGCCTCGGACAGGCCAATGAAGCTTTCTTT.

The chain joins TRBV6-1 to TRBJ1-5; 9 nucleotides line up with TRBD1. The trim removed 6 bases at V and 4 bases at J, leaving 7 bases unmatched. CDR1 and CDR2 (germline): MNHNS, SASEGT. CDR3 size: 15 residues. As DNA, the CDR3 is TGTGCCAGCAGCCTACAGGGGGCTAGTAATCAGCCCCAGCATTTT. Its translation is CASSLQGASNQPQHF.

The V gene is TRBV6-1, the J gene TRBJ1-5; no clear D. Germline V gene data show CDR1 as MNHNS and CDR2 as SASEGT. The CDR3 covers 11 residues. V was clipped by 6 bases and J by 9 bases, with 9 bases between them. This chain's CDR3 is CASRARWPQHF. The CDR3 DNA reads as TGTGCCAGCAGAGCTCGATGGCCCCAGCATTTT.

The CDR3 DNA reads TGTGCCACCCGAACAGAAGGGAGGAATCAGCCCCAGCATTTT. The encoded protein is CATRTEGRNQPQHF. The rearrangement joins TRBV6-5 to TRBJ1-5, with D unresolved. The V end lost 10 bases, the J end lost 4 bases, and 17 bases lay between the germline ends. The CDR3 loop spans 14 amino acids. Germline V lookup: CDR1 MNHEY, CDR2 SVGAGI.

Concerning this clone: This same CDR3 is encoded by further DNA sequences in the sample. The CDR3, as DNA: TGTGCCAGCAGCTTGGGGGGGGGCAGTAATTCACCCCTCCACTTT. Translated: CASSLGGGSNSPLHF. This chain joins TRBV5-4 and TRBJ1-6; D is possibly TRBD1 (6 bases). The CDR3 consists of 15 residues. The germline V gene has CDR1 SGHNT and CDR2 YYREEE (reference sequence). V lost 0 bases to trimming and J lost 6 bases, with 10 bases between them. The full variable domain, in which reference TRBV5-4 and TRBJ1-6 provide the parts outside the CDR3, is ETGVTQSPTHLIKTRGQQVTLRCSSQSGHNTVSWYQQALGQGPQFIFQYYREEENGRGNFPPRFSGLQFPNYSSELNVNALELDDSALYLCASSLGGGSNSPLHFGNGTRLTVT.

The gene calls are TRBV6-1 and TRBJ2-5; 8 bases are a match to TRBD2. Germline lookup yields CDR1 MNHNS and CDR2 SASEGT. V was clipped by 10 bases and J by 3 bases; unmatched bases: 7. The CDR3 has 13 amino acids. CDR3 sequence reads: CAIPMRGEETQYF. CDR3 DNA: TGTGCCATCCCCATGCGGGGGGAAGAGACCCAGTACTTC.

The sample holds one count of this clone. The rearrangement joins TRBV12-5 to TRBJ1-2; no clear D. Trimming cost V 5 bases and J 4 bases, with 8 bases left between them. CDR1 LGHNT and CDR2 FRNRAP come from the germline V gene. The CDR3 consists of 12 residues. The CDR3 DNA reads as TGTGCTAGTGGTCTCGGGTCCTATGGCTACACCTTC. It specifies CASGLGSYGYTF.

The V call is TRBV5-1, the J call TRBJ2-7; 9 nucleotides line up with TRBD1. V dropped 4 bases and J dropped 1; count of bases not matched to a gene: 3. This CDR3 comprises 14 residues. Germline V CDR1 and CDR2: SGHRS, YFSETQ. CDR3 residues: CASSVTGGSYEQYF. In DNA, the CDR3 is TGCGCCAGCAGCGTGACAGGGGGATCCTACGAGCAGTACTTC.